The 12 T cell receptor beta chains given below trace back to one sample, sequenced in a study of blood T cells in healthy people across ages. A J-beta primer mix and a sample-barcoded 5' primer were used in a second PCR of about 7 to 12 cycles. TCRdb analysed the 5' RACE reads with MiXCR anew, one entry per CDR3 protein. The repertoire includes about 600,000 distinct CDR3 sequences, 45% to 55% of them detected once, and around 23% sits in the top ten. Sequencing input: blood. Receptors originate from a man older than 75 in good health.

The chain has TRBV9 and TRBJ2-3; D is unresolved. Germline values: CDR1 SGDLS, CDR2 YYNGEE. V was clipped by 0 bases and J by 0 bases, with 11 bases between them. This CDR3 comprises 16 residues. The CDR3 reads CASSVAGLTSTDTQYF. CDR3 in DNA: TGTGCCAGCAGCGTAGCTGGTTTAACTAGCACAGATACGCAGTATTTT.

The gene calls are TRBV25-1 and TRBJ1-4; 9 bases match TRBD1. Looked up from germline, CDR1 is MGHDK and CDR2 is SYGVNS. CDR3 length: 15 amino acids. V shed 3 bases and J 11 bases; nucleotides not matched to a gene: 10. CDR3 DNA sequence: TGTGCCAGCAGTGATAGCGGGACAGGGTGGGTTAAACTGTTTTTT. As protein: CASSDSGTGWVKLFF.

This clonotype was counted a few times. V is TRBV20-1 and J is TRBJ2-3; TRBD2 agrees at 10 bases. Per the germline V gene, CDR1 is DFQATT and CDR2 is SNEGSKA (reference sequence). V trimming: 5 bases; J trimming: 4 bases; junction bases outside the gene matches: 3. The CDR3 has 13 residues. CDR3 amino acids: CSAAAGGPDTQYF. CDR3 in DNA: TGCAGTGCTGCAGCGGGAGGGCCAGATACGCAGTATTTT.

The CDR3 reads CATSQAGGSVTEAFF. In nucleotides, the CDR3 is TGTGCCACCAGTCAGGCAGGGGGGTCCGTTACTGAAGCTTTCTTT. The chain combines TRBV24-1 with TRBJ1-1; 7 positions match TRBD1. The CDR3 contains 15 residues. Germline loops: CDR1 KGHDR, CDR2 SFDVKD. Unmatched junction bases numbered 11, after V lost 6 bases and J lost 5 bases.

The chain joins TRBV12-3 or TRBV12-4 to TRBJ2-5; no clear D gene. Trimming left V 6 bases short and J 5 bases short, with 10 bases between. This CDR3 has 12 residues. The CDR3 spells CASSRIRETQYF. The DNA of the CDR3 is TGTGCCAGCAGCCGAATCAGGGAGACCCAGTACTTC.

This clonotype was counted a few times. The chain has TRBV4-1 and TRBJ1-5; no firm D call. Looked up from germline, CDR1 is MGHRA and CDR2 is YSYEKL. This CDR3 is built from 15 residues. V lost 5 bases, J lost 2 bases, and 13 bases lay in between. CDR3 protein: CASSFGRGGNQPQHF. DNA of the CDR3: TGCGCCAGCAGCTTCGGACGTGGGGGCAATCAGCCCCAGCATTTT.

This chain connects TRBV5-1 to TRBJ2-7, with D perhaps matching TRBD1 (6 bases). CDR1 is SGHRS, CDR2 YFSETQ, per germline. CDR3 length: 13 amino acids. Trimming took off 0 bases at V and 6 bases at J, with 10 bases between the two ends. CDR3: CASSLGQGIEQYF. In nucleotides, the CDR3 is TGCGCCAGCAGCTTGGGGCAGGGGATCGAGCAGTACTTC.

Turning to this clonotype: This may come from a read error, since a much larger clone is one base off. The chain has TRBV6-6 and TRBJ1-1, with 9 nucleotides matching TRBD1. Germline V gene lookup returns CDR1 MNHNY and CDR2 SVGAGI (reference sequence). Unmatched junction bases numbered 9, after V lost 11 bases and J lost 2 bases. The CDR3 totals 14 residues. CDR3 nucleotide sequence: TGTGCCGGCACTAGGGACAGGGTAAACACTGAAGCTTTCTTT. Translation gives CAGTRDRVNTEAFF.

This clonotype came up many times. The rearrangement joins TRBV7-9 to TRBJ1-4; D gene unclear. This CDR3 spans 12 amino acids. V lost 4 bases to trimming and J lost 7 bases, with 7 bases between them. Germline loops: CDR1 SEHNR, CDR2 FQNEAQ (reference sequence). The CDR3 sequence: CASSSLGEKLFF. In DNA form, the CDR3 reads TGTGCCAGCAGCTCGTTAGGTGAAAAACTGTTTTTT.

This chain joins TRBV12-3 or TRBV12-4 and TRBJ2-1; maybe TRBD2 (5 bases). V gave up 4 bases and J gave up 2 bases, with 18 bases separating them. The CDR3 covers 17 residues. CDR3 sequence (DNA): TGTGCCAGCAGTTCACCCACCCGTAGCGCGACCTACAATGAGCAGTTCTTC. Amino acids: CASSSPTRSATYNEQFF.

In its sample, this clonotype was seen a few times. This rearrangement joins TRBV20-1 to TRBJ2-1; D uncertain. The germline V gene has CDR1 DFQATT and CDR2 SNEGSKA (reference sequence). The CDR3 covers 14 residues. V was clipped by 3 bases and J by 0 bases, with 9 bases between them. Here the CDR3 reads CSASGWSSYNEQFF. Written as DNA, the CDR3 is TGCAGTGCTAGTGGCTGGAGCTCCTACAATGAGCAGTTCTTC.

Points on this clonotype: A clone one base away is much larger, so this may be a read error. The genes are TRBV6-5 and TRBJ1-2; D is possibly TRBD1 (5 bases). Between the trimmed V and J ends, which lost 5 bases and 4 bases, there was a span of 14 bases. This CDR3 region has 14 residues. The germline V gene encodes CDR1 MNHEY and CDR2 SVGAGI. This chain's CDR3 is CASSDGQHFYGYTF. DNA for the CDR3: TGTGCCAGCAGTGACGGACAACACTTCTATGGCTACACCTTC.